Each of the 32 T cell receptor beta chains below was sequenced from the same sample in a study of blood T cell repertoires in COVID-19 (dated by TCRdb to 2018 to 2020). Preparation of the library involved the immunoSEQ multiplex PCR assay. Sourced from immuneACCESS, this table was stored by TCRdb with only in-frame sequences that have V and J called. A share of the clones is absent; for the studies checked, an unresolved V gene accounts for under half, and the remainder has no known explanation. The sample yields approximately 350,000 clones; about 83% were counted once. 2.5% to 3% of the sample comes from the top ten. The sequencing sample was made of peripheral blood. The receptors derive from a man aged 25 to 45 with active or convalescent COVID-19.

A few counts support this clone. The chain couples TRBV11-3 to TRBJ1-1; the D is unclear. Germline assignment: CDR1 SGHNT and CDR2 YENEEA. The CDR3 consists of 11 residues. V lost 5 bases and J 4 bases, leaving 5 bases between the germline ends. CDR3 DNA: TGTGCCAGCAGCGCGGTCACTGAAGCTTTCTTT. It is translated as CASSAVTEAFF.

The chain has TRBV15 and TRBJ1-1; perhaps TRBD1 as D (6 bases). Germline CDR1 and CDR2: LNHNV and YYDKDF (reference sequence). With 6 bases removed from V and 3 bases from J, the gap between germline ends came to 11 bases. The CDR3 spans 13 residues. CDR3 coding DNA: TGTGCCACCAGGCGGACAGTGGACACTGAAGCTTTCTTT. Translating it yields CATRRTVDTEAFF.

This clone was picked up a small number of times. This same CDR3 is encoded by further DNA sequences in the sample. This chain connects TRBV5-6 to TRBJ2-3; maybe TRBD2 (6 bases). V lost 4 bases and J lost 6, with 6 bases in between. The V gene's germline CDR1 is SGHDT and CDR2 YYEEEE. There are 11 residues in the CDR3. This CDR3 is CASSRGDTQYF. The CDR3 DNA reads as TGTGCCAGCAGCCGGGGGGATACGCAGTATTTT.

This chain links TRBV19 with TRBJ2-3, with 11 bases identical to TRBD2. This CDR3 contains 17 residues. In germline, CDR1 is LNHDA, CDR2 SQIVND (reference sequence). J gave up 5 bases and V 7 bases, and 14 bases lay outside the gene matches. The CDR3 sequence is CASIGFGRGLAGDTQYF. The CDR3 DNA reads TGTGCCAGTATTGGTTTCGGGCGAGGACTAGCGGGAGATACGCAGTATTTT.

The CDR3 here is CASSGTSGSGRQETQYF. CDR3 DNA: TGTGCCAGCAGCGGGACTAGCGGGAGTGGTCGGCAAGAGACCCAGTACTTC. The chain recombines TRBV3-1 (or the pseudogene TRBV3-2) with TRBJ2-5; 14 nucleotides match TRBD2. The J segment lost 2 bases and the V segment lost 5 bases, leaving 7 bases of the junction unmatched. Germline V gene sequence: CDR1 LGHDT, CDR2 YNNKEL (reference sequence). The length of the CDR3 is 17 residues.

The CDR3, as DNA: TGCAGCGTTGAAGAAAGGGTTCGGTGGGACAACAATGAGCAGTTCTTC. This translates into CSVEERVRWDNNEQFF. V usage is TRBV29-1 and J usage is TRBJ2-1; the D gene is possibly TRBD1 (6 bases). Trimming pared 0 bases from V and 5 bases from J, leaving 17 bases between. CDR3 length equals 16 residues. Germline CDR1 SQVTM, CDR2 ANQGSEA.

This clone was seen a handful of times. The gene calls are TRBV28 and TRBJ2-7; 10 nucleotides align to TRBD2. Germline loops: CDR1 MDHEN, CDR2 SYDVKM. The CDR3 extends over 18 amino acids. Trimming cost V 6 bases and J 4 bases; bases outside gene matches: 18. CDR3 DNA: TGTGCCAGCAGATGGACTAGCGGTAAGTTTATAGAGTCTTACGAGCAGTACTTC. Its protein product is CASRWTSGKFIESYEQYF.

In this sample, this clone turned up once. This chain links TRBV30 with TRBJ1-2; D call uncertain. The CDR3 extends over 13 amino acids. Germline V CDR1 and CDR2: GTSNPN, SVGIG (reference sequence). Trimming took 0 bases from V and 4 from J, leaving 9 bases between them. CDR3 sequence reads: CAWSVSPLYGYTF. The CDR3 DNA reads TGTGCCTGGAGTGTATCTCCCCTCTATGGCTACACCTTC. The complete variable domain, with remaining parts taken from reference TRBV30 and TRBJ1-2, reads SQTIHQWPATLVQPVGSPLSLECTVEGTSNPNLYWYRQAAGRGLQLLFYSVGIGQISSEVPQNLSASRPQDRQFILSSKKLLLSDSGFYLCAWSVSPLYGYTFGSGTRLTVV.

The chain couples TRBV12-3 or TRBV12-4 to TRBJ1-2, with D uncertain. The CDR3 runs to 12 residues. V was cut by 6 bases and J by 0 bases, with 5 bases left in between. This CDR3 is CASSATNYGYTF. The DNA of the CDR3 is TGTGCCAGCAGCGCGACTAACTATGGCTACACCTTC.

The chain has TRBV5-4 and TRBJ2-2; unclear D gene. V lost 7 bases, J lost 5 bases, and 12 bases lay in between. CDR3 length equals 13 residues. CDR1 is SGHNT and CDR2 is YYREEE in the germline V gene (reference sequence). The CDR3 reads CASLSPRTGELFF. CDR3 bases: TGTGCCAGCCTAAGCCCCAGGACCGGGGAGCTGTTTTTT. Based on the CDR3 plus reference TRBV5-4 and TRBJ2-2, the full variable domain is ETGVTQSPTHLIKTRGQQVTLRCSSQSGHNTVSWYQQALGQGPQFIFQYYREEENGRGNFPPRFSGLQFPNYSSELNVNALELDDSALYLCASLSPRTGELFFGEGSRLTVL.

The J gene is TRBJ2-7, the V gene TRBV12-5; TRBD1 agrees at 10 bases. The V gene's germline CDR1 is LGHNT and CDR2 FRNRAP. The trim removed 5 bases at V and 11 bases at J, leaving 3 bases unmatched. The CDR3 is 11 amino acids. CDR3 residues: CASGRDRGKYF. The CDR3 nucleotides read TGTGCTAGTGGTCGGGACAGGGGCAAGTACTTC.

The rearrangement uses TRBV6-5 and TRBJ1-2; D perhaps matches TRBD1 (5 bases). V shed 6 bases and J shed 6 bases, with 14 bases lying between them. The CDR3 loop spans 13 amino acids. Looked up from germline, CDR1 is MNHEY and CDR2 is SVGAGI. The CDR3 DNA reads TGTGCCAGCAGACTCACAGGTGGAGATGGCTACACCTTC. It specifies CASRLTGGDGYTF.

This clone was detected only a few times. The chain combines TRBV24-1 with TRBJ2-1; 11 nucleotides match TRBD2. The germline CDR1 and CDR2 sequences are KGHDR and SFDVKD. CDR3 length equals 13 residues. V lost 9 bases, J lost 7 bases, and 4 bases stayed unmatched. DNA for the CDR3: TGTGCCACCGCGAGACTAGCGGGAAATGAGCAGTTCTTC. This sequence encodes CATARLAGNEQFF.

CDR3 coding DNA: TGTGCCAGCAGACGCGACAGGGAAGATACGCAGTATTTT. It codes for CASRRDREDTQYF. The chain employs TRBV12-3 or TRBV12-4 and TRBJ2-3; 7 bases are shared with TRBD1. V gave up 6 bases and J gave up 5 bases; unmatched junction bases: 5. This CDR3 comprises 13 residues.

The chain is built from TRBV6-5 and TRBJ2-1; 14 positions match TRBD2. V dropped 0 bases and J dropped 13; count of bases not matched to a gene: 2. Germline values: CDR1 MNHEY, CDR2 SVGAGI. This CDR3 region has 14 residues. The CDR3 sequence is CASSYSGTSGSQFF. The CDR3 nucleotides are TGTGCCAGCAGTTACTCGGGGACTAGCGGGAGTCAGTTCTTC.

The rearrangement uses TRBV25-1 and TRBJ2-7, with TRBD1 as a possible D gene (6 bases). The CDR3 contains 14 residues. Germline CDR1 reads MGHDK; CDR2 reads SYGVNS. The ends were cut back, 6 bases at V and 0 bases at J, with 12 bases in the middle. This chain's CDR3 is CASSPGAYSYEQYF. CDR3 bases: TGTGCCAGCAGCCCAGGGGCCTACTCCTACGAGCAGTACTTC.

V usage is TRBV28 and J usage is TRBJ2-3, with D maybe TRBD1 (6 bases). The germline V gene has CDR1 MDHEN and CDR2 SYDVKM. Trimming removed 5 bases at V and 1 base at J, with 7 bases between. The CDR3 runs to 13 residues. CDR3 sequence (DNA): TGTGCCAGCAGTCGGACAGGCACAGATACGCAGTATTTT. Protein product: CASSRTGTDTQYF.

This chain joins TRBV4-3 and TRBJ1-6; the D is unclear. CDR1 LGHNA and CDR2 YSLEER come from the germline V gene. This CDR3 spans 17 amino acids. With 3 bases removed from V and 4 bases from J, the gap between germline ends came to 16 bases. The CDR3 bases are TGCGCCAGCAGCCAGACTAAAGGTTCAGGATATAATTCACCCCTCCACTTT. This gives the protein CASSQTKGSGYNSPLHF.

V is TRBV6-2 or TRBV6-3 and J is TRBJ2-2; TRBD1 agrees at 7 bases. Germline-derived CDR1 and CDR2 are MNHEY and SVGEGT. J was trimmed by 6 bases and V by 4 bases; bases with no gene match: 14. The CDR3 extends over 17 amino acids. The CDR3 DNA follows: TGTGCCAGCAGTTCACCCTTGACAGGGCCGGGCCCCGGGGAGCTGTTTTTT. Amino acid sequence: CASSSPLTGPGPGELFF.

The chain employs TRBV29-1 and TRBJ1-2; D is ambiguous. The CDR3 sequence is 12 residues long. Between the trimmed V and J ends, which lost 6 bases and 5 bases, there was a span of 13 bases. CDR1 is SQVTM, CDR2 ANQGSEA, per germline. This chain's CDR3 is CSVTSRPYGYTF. The DNA of the CDR3 is TGCAGCGTCACCTCGCGTCCTTATGGCTACACCTTC.

The chain recombines TRBV4-2 with TRBJ2-1, with D perhaps TRBD1 (6 bases). From germline, CDR1 is LGHNA and CDR2 YNFKEQ. The CDR3 runs 15 residues. Deletions cut 3 bases from V and 6 bases from J, with 15 bases between. The CDR3 region has the DNA TGTGCCAGCAGCCAGGGGGCGAGTTGGGGCAATGAGCAGTTCTTC. Amino acid sequence: CASSQGASWGNEQFF.

This chain joins TRBV7-2 and TRBJ2-1; 8 bases are a match to TRBD2. J gave up 2 bases and V 1 base, and 1 base lay outside the gene matches. Germline V gene sequence: CDR1 SGHTA, CDR2 FQGNSA. The CDR3 length is 15 residues. The CDR3 sequence is CASSLGAGAYNEQFF. The CDR3 nucleotides read TGTGCCAGCAGCTTAGGAGCGGGGGCCTACAATGAGCAGTTCTTC.

Only a few counts were recorded for this clone. The chain couples TRBV14 to TRBJ1-1; no definite D call. V was pared by 0 bases and J by 6 bases, with 5 bases between. This CDR3 is 12 amino acids long. Looked up from germline, CDR1 is SGHDN and CDR2 is FVKESK. The CDR3 coding sequence is TGTGCCAGCAGCCAAGAAACTCCTGAAGCTTTCTTT. Translated, it gives CASSQETPEAFF.

The genes are TRBV18 and TRBJ2-2, with 9 nucleotides matching TRBD2. The J segment lost 5 bases and the V segment lost 0 bases, leaving 7 bases of the junction unmatched. CDR1 is KGHSH, CDR2 LQKENI, per germline. There are 17 residues in the CDR3. In DNA form, the CDR3 reads TGTGCCAGCTCACCACCCCTAGCGGGATTGTTTACCGGGGAGCTGTTTTTT. It codes for CASSPPLAGLFTGELFF.

The rearrangement joins TRBV7-6 to TRBJ2-7; 13 bases match TRBD2. The CDR3 is 16 residues long. Germline assignment: CDR1 SGHVS and CDR2 FNYEAQ. V shed 0 bases and J 3 bases; nucleotides not matched to a gene: 2. This CDR3 reads CASSLAGLAGDYEQYF. CDR3 DNA sequence: TGTGCCAGCAGCTTAGCAGGACTAGCGGGAGACTACGAGCAGTACTTC.

The chain carries TRBV3-1 (or the pseudogene TRBV3-2) and TRBJ1-6, with D unresolved. This CDR3 has 17 residues. The V gene lost 4 bases and the J gene lost 6 bases, with 19 bases spanning the gap. Germline lookup yields CDR1 LGHDT and CDR2 YNNKEL (reference sequence). Here the CDR3 DNA reads TGTGCCAGCAGCCCGAGCGGACGAAGGGATCCTAATTCACCCCTCCACTTT. Amino acid sequence: CASSPSGRRDPNSPLHF.

V and J are TRBV29-1 and TRBJ2-2; 7 positions agree with TRBD1. V gave up 7 bases and J gave up 2 bases; unmatched junction bases: 7. Per the germline V gene, CDR1 is SQVTM and CDR2 is ANQGSEA. CDR3 length equals 14 residues. The CDR3 loop reads CSASGQRNTGELFF. The CDR3 region has the DNA TGCAGCGCCTCGGGACAGAGAAACACCGGGGAGCTGTTTTTT.

A few counts support this clone. The chain is built from TRBV30 and TRBJ2-2; TRBD1 is a possible D gene (5 bases). Trimming took off 1 base at V and 1 base at J, with 7 bases between the two ends. Germline assignment: CDR1 GTSNPN and CDR2 SVGIG (reference sequence). There are 14 residues in the CDR3. The CDR3 nucleotides read TGTGCCTGGAGTGCAGGGCTGAACACCGGGGAGCTGTTTTTT. It is translated as CAWSAGLNTGELFF.

For this clone: Other DNA sequences of this sample code for an identical CDR3. CDR3 bases: TGTGCCAGCAGTTTGTCCAGGGGTTCCGAGCAGTACTTC. Amino acid sequence: CASSLSRGSEQYF. The chain is built from TRBV28 and TRBJ2-7; D possibly corresponds to TRBD1 (6 bases). In germline, CDR1 is MDHEN, CDR2 SYDVKM. The V gene lost 3 bases and the J gene lost 6 bases, with 12 bases spanning the gap. The CDR3 has 13 amino acids.

The chain carries TRBV30 and TRBJ2-3, with D tentatively TRBD2 (7 bases). There are 15 residues in the CDR3. The germline V and J ends were trimmed by 4 bases and 2 bases, with 16 bases remaining between them. Germline lookup yields CDR1 GTSNPN and CDR2 SVGIG (reference sequence). The CDR3 protein is CAWTPKGGHTDTQYF. The DNA for the CDR3 is TGTGCCTGGACCCCTAAGGGGGGGCACACAGATACGCAGTATTTT. The full variable domain, completed using reference TRBV30 and TRBJ2-3, is SQTIHQWPATLVQPVGSPLSLECTVEGTSNPNLYWYRQAAGRGLQLLFYSVGIGQISSEVPQNLSASRPQDRQFILSSKKLLLSDSGFYLCAWTPKGGHTDTQYFGPGTRLTVL.

This rearrangement joins TRBV5-1 to TRBJ2-3, with D uncertain. The ends were cut back, 1 base at V and 0 bases at J, with 6 bases in the middle. The CDR3 is made up of 14 amino acids. In germline, CDR1 is SGHRS, CDR2 YFSETQ. CDR3 nucleotide sequence: TGCGCCAGCAGCTTGTACGGGAGCACAGATACGCAGTATTTT. Translated, it gives CASSLYGSTDTQYF.

This chain uses TRBV12-3 or TRBV12-4 with TRBJ1-5; D is perhaps TRBD1 (5 bases). Trimming took off 3 bases at V and 7 bases at J, with 10 bases between the two ends. The CDR3 extends over 13 amino acids. The CDR3 DNA reads TGTGCCAGCAGTTTGGGGGGGGAGCAGCCCCAGCATTTT. Translating gives CASSLGGEQPQHF.